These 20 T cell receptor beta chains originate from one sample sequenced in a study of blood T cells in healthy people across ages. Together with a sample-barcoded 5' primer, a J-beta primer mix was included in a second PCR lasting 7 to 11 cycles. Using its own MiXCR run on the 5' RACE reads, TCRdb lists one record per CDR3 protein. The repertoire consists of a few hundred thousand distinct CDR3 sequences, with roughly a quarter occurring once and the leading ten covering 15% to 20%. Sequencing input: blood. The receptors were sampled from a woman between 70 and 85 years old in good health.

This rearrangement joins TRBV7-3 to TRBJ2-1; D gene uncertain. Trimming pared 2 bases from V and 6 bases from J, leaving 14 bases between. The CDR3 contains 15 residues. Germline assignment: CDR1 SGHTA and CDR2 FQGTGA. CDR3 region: CASSLGSSRINEQFF. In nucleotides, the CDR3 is TGTGCCAGCAGCTTAGGGTCTAGTAGGATCAATGAGCAGTTCTTC.

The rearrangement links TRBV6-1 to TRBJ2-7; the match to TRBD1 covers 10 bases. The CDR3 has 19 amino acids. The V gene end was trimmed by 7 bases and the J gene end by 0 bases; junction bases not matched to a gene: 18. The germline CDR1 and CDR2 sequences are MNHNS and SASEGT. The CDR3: CASTRGVDRGPPSSYEQYF. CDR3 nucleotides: TGTGCCAGCACCAGGGGTGTTGACAGGGGGCCTCCCAGCTCCTACGAGCAGTACTTC.

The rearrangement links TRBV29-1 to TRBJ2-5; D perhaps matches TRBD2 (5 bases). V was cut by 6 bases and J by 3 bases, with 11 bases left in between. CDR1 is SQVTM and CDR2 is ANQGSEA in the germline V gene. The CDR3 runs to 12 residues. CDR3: CSVADGEETQYF. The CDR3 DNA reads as TGCAGCGTCGCTGACGGGGAAGAGACCCAGTACTTC.

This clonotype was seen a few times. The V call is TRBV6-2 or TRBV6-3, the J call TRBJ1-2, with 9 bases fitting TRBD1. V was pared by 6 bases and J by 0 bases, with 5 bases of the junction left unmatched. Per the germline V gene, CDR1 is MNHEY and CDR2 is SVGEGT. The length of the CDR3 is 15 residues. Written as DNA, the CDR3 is TGTGCCAGCAGAGACGGGACAGGGACTAACTATGGCTACACCTTC. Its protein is CASRDGTGTNYGYTF.

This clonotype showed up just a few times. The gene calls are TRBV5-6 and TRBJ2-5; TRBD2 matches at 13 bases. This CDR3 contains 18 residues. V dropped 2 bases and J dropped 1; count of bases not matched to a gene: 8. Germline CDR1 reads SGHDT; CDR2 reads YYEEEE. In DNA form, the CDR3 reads TGTGCCAGCAGCTTAAGGACTAGCGGGGGAGGAGTCCAAGAGACCCAGTACTTC. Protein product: CASSLRTSGGGVQETQYF. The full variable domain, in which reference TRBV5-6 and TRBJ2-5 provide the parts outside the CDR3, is DAGVTQSPTHLIKTRGQQVTLRCSPKSGHDTVSWYQQALGQGPQFIFQYYEEEERQRGNFPDRFSGHQFPNYSSELNVNALLLGDSALYLCASSLRTSGGGVQETQYFGPGTRLLVL.

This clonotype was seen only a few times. The CDR3 loop is CASSSPMGRETQYF. CDR3 in DNA: TGTGCCAGCAGCTCCCCGATGGGTAGGGAGACCCAGTACTTC. The V and J genes are TRBV7-2 and TRBJ2-5; D not resolved. The CDR3 totals 14 residues. The germline V gene has CDR1 SGHTA and CDR2 FQGNSA. V was cut by 4 bases and J by 5 bases, with 14 bases left in between.

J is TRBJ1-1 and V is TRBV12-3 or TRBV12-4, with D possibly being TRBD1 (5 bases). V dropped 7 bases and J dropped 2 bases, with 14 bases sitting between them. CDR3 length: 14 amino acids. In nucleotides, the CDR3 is TGTGCCAGCAAAGGGGCCATCTCCAACACTGAAGCTTTCTTT. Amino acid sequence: CASKGAISNTEAFF.

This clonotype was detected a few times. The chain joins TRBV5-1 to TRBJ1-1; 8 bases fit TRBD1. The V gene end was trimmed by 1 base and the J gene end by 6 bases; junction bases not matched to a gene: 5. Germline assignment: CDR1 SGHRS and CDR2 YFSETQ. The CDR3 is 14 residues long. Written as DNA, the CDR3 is TGCGCCAGCAGCTTGCAGACAGGGGAGGCTGAAGCTTTCTTT. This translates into CASSLQTGEAEAFF.

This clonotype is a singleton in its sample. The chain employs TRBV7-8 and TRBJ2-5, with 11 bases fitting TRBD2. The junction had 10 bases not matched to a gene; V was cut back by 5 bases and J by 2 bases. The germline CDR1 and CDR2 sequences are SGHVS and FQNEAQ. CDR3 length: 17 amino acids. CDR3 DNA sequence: TGTGCCAGCAGCCCACGGTTGACTAGCGGGGTACAAGAGACCCAGTACTTC. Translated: CASSPRLTSGVQETQYF.

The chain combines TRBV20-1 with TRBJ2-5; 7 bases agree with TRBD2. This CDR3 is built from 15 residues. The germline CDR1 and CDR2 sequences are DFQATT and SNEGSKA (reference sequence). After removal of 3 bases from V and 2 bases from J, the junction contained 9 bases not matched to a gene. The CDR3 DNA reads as TGCAGTGCTAGGGGGGGGGGAGCACCACAAGAGACCCAGTACTTC. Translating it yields CSARGGGAPQETQYF.

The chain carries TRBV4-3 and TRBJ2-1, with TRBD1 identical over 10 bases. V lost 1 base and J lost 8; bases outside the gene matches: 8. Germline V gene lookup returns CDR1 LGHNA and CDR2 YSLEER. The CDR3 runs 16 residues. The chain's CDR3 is CASSQARAGQGYEQFF. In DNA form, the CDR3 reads TGCGCCAGCAGCCAAGCTCGTGCGGGACAGGGGTATGAGCAGTTCTTC.

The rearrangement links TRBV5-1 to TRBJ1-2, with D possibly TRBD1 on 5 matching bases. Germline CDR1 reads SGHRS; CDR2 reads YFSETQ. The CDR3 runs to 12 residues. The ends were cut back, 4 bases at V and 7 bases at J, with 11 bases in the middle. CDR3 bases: TGCGCCAGCAGCCCCTCAGGGTTTGGCTACACCTTC. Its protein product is CASSPSGFGYTF.

CDR3 sequence: CASSPGQTDTQYF. The CDR3 DNA follows: TGTGCCAGCAGCCCAGGACAGACAGATACGCAGTATTTT. The genes are TRBV7-9 and TRBJ2-3; D is possibly TRBD1 (6 bases). CDR1 and CDR2 from the germline V gene are SEHNR and FQNEAQ (reference sequence). The CDR3 spans 13 residues. V lost 5 bases and J 3 bases, leaving 9 bases between the germline ends.

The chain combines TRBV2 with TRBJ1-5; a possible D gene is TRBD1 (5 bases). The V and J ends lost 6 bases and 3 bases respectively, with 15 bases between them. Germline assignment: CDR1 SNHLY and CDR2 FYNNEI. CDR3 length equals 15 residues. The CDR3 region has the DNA TGTGCCAGCAGCGGTGGGGGAGGTAACAATCAGCCCCAGCATTTT. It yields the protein CASSGGGGNNQPQHF. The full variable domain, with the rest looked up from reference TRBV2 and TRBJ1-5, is EPEVTQTPSHQVTQMGQEVILRCVPISNHLYFYWYRQILGQKVEFLVSFYNNEISEKSEIFDDQFSVERPDGSNFTLKIRSTKLEDSAMYFCASSGGGGNNQPQHFGDGTRLSIL.

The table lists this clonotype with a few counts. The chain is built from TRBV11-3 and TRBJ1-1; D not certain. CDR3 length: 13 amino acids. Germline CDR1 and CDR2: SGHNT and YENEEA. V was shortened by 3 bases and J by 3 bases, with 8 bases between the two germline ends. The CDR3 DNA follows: TGTGCCAGCAGCTTTGTACGGGACACTGAAGCTTTCTTT. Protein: CASSFVRDTEAFF.

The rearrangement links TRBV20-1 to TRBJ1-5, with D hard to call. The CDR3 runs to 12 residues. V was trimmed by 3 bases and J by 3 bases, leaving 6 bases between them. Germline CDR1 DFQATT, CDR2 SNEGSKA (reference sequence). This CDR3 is CSARGTNQPQHF. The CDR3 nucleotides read TGCAGTGCTAGGGGCACCAATCAGCCCCAGCATTTT.

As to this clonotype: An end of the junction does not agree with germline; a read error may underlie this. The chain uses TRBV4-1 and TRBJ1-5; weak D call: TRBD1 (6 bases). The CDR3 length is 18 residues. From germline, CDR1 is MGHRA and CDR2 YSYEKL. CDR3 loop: CASSQDLVGYRVMQPQHF. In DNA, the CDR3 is TGCGCCAGCAGTCAAGATTTGGTGGGGTACAGGGTAATGCAGCCCCAGCATTTT.

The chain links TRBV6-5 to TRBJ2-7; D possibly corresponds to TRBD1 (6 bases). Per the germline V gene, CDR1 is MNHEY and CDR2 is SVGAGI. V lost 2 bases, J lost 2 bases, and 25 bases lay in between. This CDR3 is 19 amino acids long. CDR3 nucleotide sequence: TGTGCCAGCAGTTACCGGACAGCGAACCCAACCACTGCGGCCTACGAGCAGTACTTC. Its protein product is CASSYRTANPTTAAYEQYF.

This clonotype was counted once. The CDR3 is CASSPPGVVTEAFF. The DNA of the CDR3 is TGTGCCAGCTCACCACCCGGGGTGGTGACTGAAGCTTTCTTT. The rearrangement links TRBV18 to TRBJ1-1; D remains ambiguous. Per germline, CDR1 KGHSH and CDR2 LQKENI. V was trimmed by 0 bases and J by 5 bases, leaving 10 bases between them. The CDR3 is 14 amino acids.

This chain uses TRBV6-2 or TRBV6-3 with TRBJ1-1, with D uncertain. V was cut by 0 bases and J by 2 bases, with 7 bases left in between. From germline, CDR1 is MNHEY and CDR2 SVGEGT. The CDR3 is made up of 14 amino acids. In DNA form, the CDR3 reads TGTGCCAGCAGTTACTCGTTGGCTAACACTGAAGCTTTCTTT. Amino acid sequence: CASSYSLANTEAFF.